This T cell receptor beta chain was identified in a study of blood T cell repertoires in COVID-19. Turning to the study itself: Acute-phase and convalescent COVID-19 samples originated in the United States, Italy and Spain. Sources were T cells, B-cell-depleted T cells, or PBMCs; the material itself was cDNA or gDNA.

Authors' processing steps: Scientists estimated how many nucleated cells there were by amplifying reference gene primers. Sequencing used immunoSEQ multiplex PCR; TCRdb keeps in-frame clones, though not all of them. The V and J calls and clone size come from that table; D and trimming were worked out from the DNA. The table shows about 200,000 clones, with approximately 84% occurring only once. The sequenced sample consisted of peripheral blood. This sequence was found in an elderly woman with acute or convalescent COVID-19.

The CDR3 DNA reads TGCAGTGGCGGACAGCCCAACGAGCAGTACTTC. Translating gives CSGGQPNEQYF. The V gene is TRBV20-1, the J gene TRBJ2-7, with a tentative D call TRBD1 (6 bases). The CDR3 totals 11 residues. Germline V CDR1 and CDR2: DFQATT, SNEGSKA (reference sequence). Trimming shortened V by 7 bases and J by 5 bases, and 12 bases separated the two germline ends.